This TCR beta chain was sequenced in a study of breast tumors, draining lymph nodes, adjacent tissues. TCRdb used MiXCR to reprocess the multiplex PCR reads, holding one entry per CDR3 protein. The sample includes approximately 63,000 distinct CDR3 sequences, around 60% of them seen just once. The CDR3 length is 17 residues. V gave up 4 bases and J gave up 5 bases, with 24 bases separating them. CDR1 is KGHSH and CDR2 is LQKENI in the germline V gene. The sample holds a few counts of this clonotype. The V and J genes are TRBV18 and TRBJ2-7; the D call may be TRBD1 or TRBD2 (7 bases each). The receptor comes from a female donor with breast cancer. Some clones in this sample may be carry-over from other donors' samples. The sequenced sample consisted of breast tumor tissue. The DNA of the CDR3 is TGTGCCAGCTCACTTCGCGCAGGGGGAGGGTCTAACAACGAGCAGTACTTC. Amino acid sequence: CASSLRAGGGSNNEQYF.